This TCR beta chain was recovered during a study of blood T cell repertoires in COVID-19. The V gene's germline CDR1 is MDHEN and CDR2 SYDVKM. This CDR3 comprises 14 residues. The ends lost 6 bases at V and 8 bases at J; junction bases unmatched: 10. In terms of age and location, participants ranged from roughly 18 to 89 years and lived in about 25 US areas. Two consecutive negative NP/OP PCR tests, clearance, or resolved symptoms defined Cohort 3 recovery. Original methodology: Counts of nucleated cells, estimated from reference gene primer amplification, were obtained. The repertoire was sequenced with immunoSEQ multiplex PCR; TCRdb's copy has only in-frame clones and lacks some. The V and J calls and the clone size are those of that table, but D and trimming were determined from the DNA. The sample yields hundreds of thousands of clones, about nine tenths seen once.

Source material: PBMCs or T cells enriched from blood (not recorded which). This clonotype originated in a woman between 40 and 50 years old who had recovered from COVID-19. The chain carries TRBV28 and TRBJ1-2, with 9 positions matching TRBD1. In DNA form, the CDR3 reads TGTGCCAGCAGACCCCCGGGACAGGGTGAAGGCTACACCTTC. This encodes CASRPPGQGEGYTF.